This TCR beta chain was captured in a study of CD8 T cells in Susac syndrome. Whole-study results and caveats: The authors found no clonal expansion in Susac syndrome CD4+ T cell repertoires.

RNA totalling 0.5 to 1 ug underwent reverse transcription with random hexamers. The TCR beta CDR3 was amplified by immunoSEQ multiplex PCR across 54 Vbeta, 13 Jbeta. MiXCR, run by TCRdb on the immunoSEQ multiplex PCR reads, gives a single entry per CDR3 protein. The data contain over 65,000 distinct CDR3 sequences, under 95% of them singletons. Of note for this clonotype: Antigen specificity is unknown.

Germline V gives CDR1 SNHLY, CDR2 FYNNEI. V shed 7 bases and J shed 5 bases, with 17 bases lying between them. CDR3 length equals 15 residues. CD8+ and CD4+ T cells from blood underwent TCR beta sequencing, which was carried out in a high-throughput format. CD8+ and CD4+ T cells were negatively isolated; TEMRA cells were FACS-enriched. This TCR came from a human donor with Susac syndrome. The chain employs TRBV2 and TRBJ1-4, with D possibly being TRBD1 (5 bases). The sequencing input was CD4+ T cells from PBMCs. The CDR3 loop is CASTPQGAWNEKLFF. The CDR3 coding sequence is TGTGCCAGCACCCCCCAGGGCGCGTGGAATGAAAAACTGTTTTTT.